The source of this T cell receptor (beta chain) is a study of neurological immune-mediated disorders. This clonotype was seen repeatedly, ten times or more. Its antigen remains unidentified. As for the cDNA, it was generated by 5'RACE with 10-nucleotide random UMIs. Over 190 million TCR-beta sequences from 15-18 subjects were obtained in each sequencing run. TCRdb analysed the 5' RACE reads with MiXCR anew, one entry per CDR3 protein. The table shows about 59,000 distinct CDR3 sequences, with approximately 11% occurring only once. The V gene's germline CDR1 is SGHRS and CDR2 YFSETQ. The CDR3 consists of 16 residues. V lost 1 base and J lost 4, with 17 bases in between. Study-level findings and limits: Whereas HTLV-1-associated myelopathy showed the most TCR clonal expansion, multiple sclerosis showed the least, with levels below those of healthy controls.

The material sequenced was PBMCs. The V gene is TRBV5-1, the J gene TRBJ1-1; possibly TRBD1 for D (6 bases). The receptor comes from a woman aged 60-75 years with HTLV-1-associated myelopathy (HAM/TSP). The CDR3 nucleotides read TGCGCCAGCAGCTTGAGGGCAGGGGTTGGTAGCACTGAAGCTTTCTTT. Amino acid sequence: CASSLRAGVGSTEAFF.